The rows below give T cell receptor beta chains drawn from one sample of a study of graft-versus-host responses after intestinal transplantation. The data were produced by immunoSEQ multiplex PCR, yet TCRdb's version contains in-frame clones alone and is incomplete. Counted here are approximately 110,000 clones, roughly 92% occurring once; the ten biggest clones make up 0.2% to 0.25%. The antigens for these receptors are not known. The sample in question was unstimulated CD4+ T cells sorted from spleen or lymph node cells, obtained before transplant. The receptor source for this set is a human donor who was the organ donor for an intestinal transplant. The CDR3 runs from the conserved cysteine through the conserved F or W. A D gene is named only where the DNA matches it firmly. Expanded clones get a size class; other rows say once, few or many, or leave the size out.

CDR3 DNA	CDR3 protein	clone size	D gene	V gene	J gene
TGTGCCAGCAGCTTAGGCGGGGGAGGTGAGCAGTTCTTC	CASSLGGGGEQFF	NA	TRBD2	TRBV5-4	TRBJ2-1
TGTGCCTGGAGTGTAGGGCCAACCAACTATGGCTACACCTTC	CAWSVGPTNYGYTF	NA	NA	TRBV30	TRBJ1-2
TGTGCCGGGGGGGACGGGGGTCAAGAGACCCAGTACTTC	CAGGDGGQETQYF	NA	TRBD2	TRBV2	TRBJ2-5
TGTGCCTGGAGTGTAGAAAACGGGGGGGGTCAGCCCCAGCATTTT	CAWSVENGGGQPQHF	NA	NA	TRBV30	TRBJ1-5
TGCGCCAGCTGGGGTCTAAACAGCGACACTAGCTCCTACGAGCAGTACTTC	CASWGLNSDTSSYEQYF	NA	NA	TRBV5-1	TRBJ2-7
TGCGCCAGCAGCCTCACCAGCGGGGTCTCACAATACGAGCAGTACTTC	CASSLTSGVSQYEQYF	NA	TRBD2	TRBV4-1	TRBJ2-7
TGTGCCATCAGCGGCAGGACCGCCCTCTCCTACAATGAGCAGTTCTTC	CAISGRTALSYNEQFF	once	NA	TRBV10-3	TRBJ2-1
TGTGCCAGCAGCTTAGTTTCGTGGACGAACACCGGGGAGCTGTTTTTT	CASSLVSWTNTGELFF	NA	NA	TRBV11-3	TRBJ2-2
TGTGCCAGCAGCCTGGCGGGGACAGGTACGCAGTATTTT	CASSLAGTGTQYF	NA	TRBD1	TRBV5-4	TRBJ2-3
TGCAGCGGCCTCAGGGGGGCCTCAGATACGCAGTATTTT	CSGLRGASDTQYF	NA	NA	TRBV29-1	TRBJ2-3
TGCGCCAGCAGCCTAGGTCGCTTCTCTGGAAACACCATATATTTT	CASSLGRFSGNTIYF	NA	NA	TRBV5-1	TRBJ1-3
TGTGCCATCAGTGAGGCGCGACAGGGAAGAGCCTATGGCTACACCTTC	CAISEARQGRAYGYTF	NA	TRBD1	TRBV10-3	TRBJ1-2
TGTGCCAGCAGCCTGGACAGGCTCACTGAAGCTTTCTTT	CASSLDRLTEAFF	NA	TRBD1	TRBV7-3	TRBJ1-1
TGTGCCAGCAGGGCGAATAGCAATCAGCCCCAGCATTTT	CASRANSNQPQHF	NA	NA	TRBV5-8	TRBJ1-5
TGTGCCAGCAGATTAGGAAAACTCTATGGCTACACCTTC	CASRLGKLYGYTF	NA	NA	TRBV6-1	TRBJ1-2
TGCGCCAGCCCGGACAGGGGGCCGGCTGAAGCTTTCTTT	CASPDRGPAEAFF	NA	TRBD1	TRBV5-1	TRBJ1-1
TGCGCCAGCAGCTTGGCCGGCGGGAACGGCTACAATGAGCAGTTCTTC	CASSLAGGNGYNEQFF	NA	NA	TRBV5-1	TRBJ2-1
TGTGCCAGCAGGGCTAGCACCTACGATACGCAGTATTTT	CASRASTYDTQYF	once	NA	TRBV6-1	TRBJ2-3
TGTGCCAGCAGCTTAAGAGGGGGCGTAACTGAAGCTTTCTTT	CASSLRGGVTEAFF	NA	TRBD1	TRBV13	TRBJ1-1
TGTGCCTGGAGCATCCGTGAGCTGTGGGACGGGGGCGATACGCAGTATTTT	CAWSIRELWDGGDTQYF	NA	NA	TRBV30	TRBJ2-3
TGTGCCAGCAGCTTAGCGCTAGGGACCTCCTACAATGAGCAGTTCTTC	CASSLALGTSYNEQFF	NA	NA	TRBV11-2	TRBJ2-1
TGTGCCAGCACTCTCAGGTTTACCGGGACAGGGGTCGCAGATACGCAGTATTTT	CASTLRFTGTGVADTQYF	NA	TRBD1	TRBV2	TRBJ2-3
TGTGCCAGTAGTATATTCGGGCGGGAGGGGAATGAGCAGTTCTTC	CASSIFGREGNEQFF	NA	TRBD2	TRBV19	TRBJ2-1